Only one count was recorded for the clone carrying this TCR beta chain. Its target is not known. Naive CD4+ cells were CD45RA-selected; the remaining cells were memory. This record comes from a study of shared clonotypes between healthy human individuals. Findings and caveats of the study: An effect of sequencing depth on clonotype sharing among donors was expected.

V was pared by 3 bases and J by 1 base, with 9 bases between. The germline gives CDR1 KGHSH, CDR2 LQKENI. The length of the CDR3 is 15 residues. The genomic DNA of each subset was split evenly across several immunoSEQ plates. Generated by immunoSEQ multiplex PCR, the TCRdb table keeps only in-frame clones and is missing some. The sample lists some 1.5 million clones, around 95% occurring once. The sequencing sample was made of naive CD4+ T cells sorted from blood. The subset: CD45RA+ positively selected. The receptor was derived from a man aged 30 to 39 in good health. The chain recombines TRBV18 with TRBJ2-2; the D is unclear. In DNA, the CDR3 is TGTGCCAGCTCACCTCAATCCGGGAACACCGGGGAGCTGTTTTTT. It is translated as CASSPQSGNTGELFF.